The rows below give T cell receptor beta chains drawn from one sample of a study of radiation and T cells in renal cell carcinoma. Assay: immunoSEQ multiplex PCR; the TCRdb copy retains only in-frame clones and omits some. The profile covers some 150,000 clones, with less than 85% appearing a single time and roughly 25% taken by the ten largest. Sequencing was performed on blood, taken from a patient whose treatment included radiotherapy and nephrectomy. All receptors derive from a woman aged 45-59 years with renal cell carcinoma. Each CDR3 is given with its conserved first and last residue. A D gene is named only where the DNA matches it firmly. The size of a clone is reported for some rows only, either as once, few or many, or as a class for expanded clones.

d_call j_call v_call clone_size cdr3_nt cdr3_aa
TRBD1 TRBJ2-7 TRBV5-4 - TGTGCCAGCAGCGCTGCCTGGGACAGGAGCTCCTACGAGCAGTACTTC CASSAAWDRSSYEQYF
- TRBJ1-4 TRBV5-4 - TGTGCCAGCAGCAAAAACGGGCCGGAGGGTGGTGAAAAACTGTTTTTT CASSKNGPEGGEKLFF
- TRBJ2-7 TRBV27 - TGTGCCAGCAGGCCAACGACACCCTCGGATTACGAGCAGTACTTC CASRPTTPSDYEQYF
TRBD1 TRBJ1-6 TRBV18 - TGTGCCAGCTCACCCCAGGTGACAGGGTCTAATTCACCCCTCCACTTT CASSPQVTGSNSPLHF
- TRBJ1-1 TRBV5-6 - TGTGCCAGCAGCTTGTCTAACACTGAAGCTTTCTTT CASSLSNTEAFF
TRBD2 TRBJ2-5 TRBV5-6 once TGTGCCAGCAGCTTGGCGGCGGGGGGGCAGACCCAGTACTTC CASSLAAGGQTQYF
- TRBJ1-1 TRBV10-2 - TGCGCCAGCAGGCAGGGTGGTGAAGCTTTCTTT CASRQGGEAFF
- TRBJ2-7 TRBV7-9 - TGTGCCAGCGCAGAGGGTACCTACGAGCAGTACTTC CASAEGTYEQYF
- TRBJ2-7 TRBV28 - TGTGCCAGCAGTTCCTCAGGCGCCGTAAGGCACGAGCAGTACTTC CASSSSGAVRHEQYF
- TRBJ1-2 TRBV6-5 - TGTGCCAGCATGGGTCAGGGGCCCTATGGCTACACCTTC CASMGQGPYGYTF
- TRBJ1-6 TRBV5-6 - TGTGCCAGCAGCTCCCGGGCCGCGAGGTCACCCCTCCACTTT CASSSRAARSPLHF
TRBD1 TRBJ1-4 TRBV10-3 - TGTGCCATCAGGGAATCGGGACAGTCTAATGAAAAACTGTTTTTT CAIRESGQSNEKLFF
- TRBJ2-5 TRBV4-1 - TGCGCCAGCAGCCAAGAGGCAGGACCATCACACTTC CASSQEAGPSHF
TRBD1 TRBJ1-2 TRBV4-3 few TGCGCCAGCAGCCAACAACGGACAGGGAACTATGGCTACACCTTC CASSQQRTGNYGYTF
- TRBJ2-7 TRBV6-6 - TGTGCCAGCAGTTACAGGGACGAGCAGTACTTC CASSYRDEQYF
- TRBJ1-4 TRBV6-5 - TGTGCCAGCAGGAAGGGTTTACGGAATGAAAAACTGTTTTTT CASRKGLRNEKLFF
TRBD1 TRBJ2-1 TRBV4-3 - TGCGCCAGCAGCCCAGGGACAGGGGATTACAATGAGCAGTTCTTC CASSPGTGDYNEQFF
TRBD2 TRBJ2-7 TRBV4-2 - TGTGCCAGCAGCCAAGATGAGACTAGCACCTACGAGCAGTACTTC CASSQDETSTYEQYF
- TRBJ2-4 TRBV7-9 - TGTGCCAGCAGCTTAGCGCTCGGAACTAACATTCAGTACTTC CASSLALGTNIQYF
- TRBJ1-1 TRBV5-1 - TGCGCCAGCCGAGCTCAAATCTTGGACACGTTCATGAACACTGAAGCTTTCTTT CASRAQILDTFMNTEAFF
- TRBJ2-7 TRBV30 once TGTGCCCGCGGGACGGGAGACTACGAGCAGTACTTC CARGTGDYEQYF
TRBD1 TRBJ2-3 TRBV6-6 - TGTGCCAGCAGTAGAGACAGGGCCCCAGATACGCAGTATTTT CASSRDRAPDTQYF
TRBD2 TRBJ2-1 TRBV4-3 - TGCGCCAGCAGCCAAGGGACTAGCGAGTACAATGAGCAGTTCTTC CASSQGTSEYNEQFF
- TRBJ2-7 TRBV9 - TGTGCCAGCAGCGTATCACCAGCCTCCTACGAGCAGTACTTC CASSVSPASYEQYF
- TRBJ2-7 TRBV9 many TGTGCCAGCAGCCCCGGCCGCGCGGAACAGTACTTC CASSPGRAEQYF
TRBD1 TRBJ2-7 TRBV7-2 - TGTGCCAGCAGCGTTACCGGACAGGGGTTCGAGCAGTACTTC CASSVTGQGFEQYF
- TRBJ1-4 TRBV15 - TGTGCCACCAGCTTGGTGCGAGGCACTAATGAAAAACTGTTTTTT CATSLVRGTNEKLFF
TRBD2 TRBJ2-3 TRBV7-2 - TGTGCCAGCAGCCTAGAGCGGGGGGGAATCACAGATACGCAGTATTTT CASSLERGGITDTQYF
TRBD2 TRBJ2-1 TRBV4-1 - TGCGCCAGCAGCCAAGAGACTAGCGGGACGTACAATGAGCAGTTCTTC CASSQETSGTYNEQFF
TRBD1 TRBJ1-2 TRBV28 few TGTGCCAGCAGAAAGAGGGGGCGATATGGCTACACCTTC CASRKRGRYGYTF
- TRBJ1-2 TRBV7-2 - TGTGCCAGCAGCTCCCTCGTGGGGGACTATGGCTACACCTTC CASSSLVGDYGYTF
TRBD1 TRBJ2-2 TRBV7-2 - TGTGCCAGCAGCTATCAAAGGACAGGCGAGGAGCTGTTTTTT CASSYQRTGEELFF
- TRBJ2-4 TRBV4-3 - TGCGCCAGCAGCCCCGAGCTAGCCAAAAACATTCAGTACTTC CASSPELAKNIQYF
TRBD2 TRBJ2-3 TRBV18 - TGTGCCAGCTCAGCTAGCGGGGGGCCGGATACGCAGTATTTT CASSASGGPDTQYF
- TRBJ1-2 TRBV5-4 - TGTGCCAGCAGCTTAACAGGAGTCTATGGCTACACCTTC CASSLTGVYGYTF
- TRBJ2-5 TRBV9 - TGTGCCAGCAGCGTAGGTAGGGTTTCCGAGACCCAGTACTTC CASSVGRVSETQYF
- TRBJ1-5 TRBV6-1 - TGTGCCAGCAGCGTGGGGTGGAATAGCAATCAGCCCCAGCATTTT CASSVGWNSNQPQHF
TRBD2 TRBJ2-3 TRBV5-1 - TGCGCCAGCAGCTTAGGTCGGACTAGCGGGAGTGAAGATACGCAGTATTTT CASSLGRTSGSEDTQYF
- TRBJ2-7 TRBV13 - TGTGCCAGCAGCTTAGCGACCCACGAGCAGTACTTC CASSLATHEQYF
- TRBJ2-7 TRBV6-1 once TGTGCCAGCAGTGAAGCGCTTTTCGGAGGGTCATCCTACGAGCAGTACTTC CASSEALFGGSSYEQYF
TRBD1 TRBJ1-6 TRBV30 - TGTGCCTGGAGCGCGACAGGGTTTTTCCACTTT CAWSATGFFHF
- TRBJ1-3 TRBV6-6 - TGTGCCAGCAGACCGGGCTCTGGAAACACCATATATTTT CASRPGSGNTIYF
- TRBJ1-4 TRBV6-5 - TGTGCCAGCAGCGCAGCCCCGGGGGGGAATGAAAAACTGTTTTTT CASSAAPGGNEKLFF
- TRBJ2-7 TRBV5-1 - TGCGCCAGCAGCCCAGGCGGGGGCACGAGCTCCTACGAGCAGTACTTC CASSPGGGTSSYEQYF
TRBD1 TRBJ2-7 TRBV10-3 - TGTGCCATCAGTGATCCGACAGGGTTCGACGAGCAGTACTTC CAISDPTGFDEQYF
TRBD2 TRBJ2-7 TRBV6-1 - TGTGCCAGCAGTGAACGTACAGGAATATTAGCGGGAGGGTTCTACGAGCAGTACTTC CASSERTGILAGGFYEQYF
- TRBJ2-5 TRBV2 - TGTGCAGGACACGGTTCCCTTAGTGGGACCCAGTACTTC CAGHGSLSGTQYF
- TRBJ2-1 TRBV5-1 - TGCGCCAGCAGCATAGGGACTTTCAGCTCCTACAATGAGCAGTTCTTC CASSIGTFSSYNEQFF
TRBD2 TRBJ2-7 TRBV5-1 - TGCGCCAGCAGCGACACTAGCGGGAGTCCCTACGAGCAGTACTTC CASSDTSGSPYEQYF
TRBD2 TRBJ2-3 TRBV20-1 - TGCAGTGCTACGGGGGGGCGGACGCAGTATTTT CSATGGRTQYF
- TRBJ1-1 TRBV5-1 few TGCGCCAGCAGCACCGGGACATACATGAACACTGAAGCTTTCTTT CASSTGTYMNTEAFF
- TRBJ2-7 TRBV29-1 - TGCAGCGTTGATCGGATCAGGGGAAACGAGCAGTACTTC CSVDRIRGNEQYF
- TRBJ2-4 TRBV9 - TGTGCCAGCAGCGTAGTTAGGAACATTCAGTACTTC CASSVVRNIQYF
TRBD1 TRBJ2-5 TRBV25-1 - TGTGCCAGCACCGGGACAGGGGAGGAGACCCAGTACTTC CASTGTGEETQYF
- TRBJ2-7 TRBV11-2 - TGTGCCAGCAGCTTAGATCTAGGGCAGGGTTCCTACGAGCAGTACTTC CASSLDLGQGSYEQYF
TRBD1 TRBJ2-1 TRBV7-2 - TGTGCCAGCAGTCTAGACAGGGTCAATGAGCAGTTCTTC CASSLDRVNEQFF
- TRBJ1-5 TRBV28 - TGTGCCAGCAGCAATTCACGGGACGTACTGACACAGCCCCAGCATTTT CASSNSRDVLTQPQHF